Described below is a single TCR beta chain sequence and its context. Its target is unknown. This specimen comes from a study of CD4 T cell repertoires in COVID-19. Looking at the study overall: Relabeled CFSE-low cells, IL-2-expanded for 9 to 10 days, met spikes from other coronaviruses.

Study-level findings and limits: Two or all three memory subsets shared several highly expanded SARS-CoV-2-reactive clonotypes. SARS-CoV and/or HKU1 spike cultures shared between about 6.5 and 27% of SARS-CoV-2 clonotypes.

Data came from immunoSEQ multiplex PCR; TCRdb stores just in-frame clones and leaves some out. The data show 20,000 to 30,000 clones, with 85% to 95% seen just once and approximately 0.7% held by the top ten. The memory T cells were sequenced right after ex vivo isolation, without culture. The length of the CDR3 is 18 residues. Germline CDR1 is SGHAT and CDR2 is FQNNGV. The V segment lost 1 base and the J segment 4 bases; nucleotides outside the gene matches: 6. V is TRBV11-2 and J is TRBJ2-1; the match to TRBD2 covers 14 bases. This material consisted of circulating follicular helper CD4+ T cells (cTfh) from blood, taken before the COVID-19 pandemic. This TCR derives from a human donor who had COVID-19. CDR3: CASSLALGLAGEYNEQFF. CDR3 in DNA: TGTGCCAGCAGCTTAGCCCTGGGACTAGCGGGGGAATACAATGAGCAGTTCTTC.